This TCR beta chain comes out of a study of stem cell transplantation in POMP-related autoinflammatory disease. About the research overall: Before transplant, CD4+ T cells skewed naive and CD8+ proportions were low. Whole-study findings and limits: Patients with PRAID showed a restricted number of unique TRB V-J gene pairings.

This CDR3 contains 15 residues. V was trimmed by 9 bases and J by 3 bases, leaving 20 bases between them. Germline CDR1 reads MDHEN; CDR2 reads SYDVKM. Sequenced by immunoSEQ multiplex PCR; TCRdb stores in-frame clones only, minus some. The table has more than 25,000 clones, approximately 86% seen once. On this clone: Its antigen remains unidentified.

PRAID featured prominent immunodeficiency. The V gene is TRBV28, the J gene TRBJ1-2; a weak D match, TRBD1 (6 bases). The receptor was derived from a human donor with POMP-related autoinflammation and immune dysregulation (PRAID). The starting material was CD4+ T cells from PBMCs, obtained before stem cell transplantation. The CDR3 loop is CASNERTETHYGYTF. CDR3 nucleotides: TGTGCCAGTAACGAACGGACAGAGACACACTATGGCTACACCTTC.